The T cell receptor (beta chain) under discussion was sequenced for a study of blood T cell repertoires in COVID-19. In the study overall: PBMCs, B-cell-depleted T cells, or T cells were the source of the cDNA or gDNA that made up the material.

Trimming removed 11 bases from V and 3 bases from J, with 19 bases in between. Germline V gene sequence: CDR1 LNHDA, CDR2 SQIVND (reference sequence). The CDR3 runs 14 residues. As processed by the authors: Reference gene primer amplification gave nucleated cell count estimates. Sequencing used immunoSEQ multiplex PCR; TCRdb keeps in-frame clones, though not all of them. The V and J calls and clone size come from that table; D and trimming were worked out from the DNA. The sample consists of about 40,000 clones, around 82% of them appearing once. The origin of this receptor is an elderly man with acute or convalescent COVID-19. The rearrangement joins TRBV19 to TRBJ1-1, with D possibly TRBD1 on 5 matching bases. Material for sequencing was peripheral blood. This CDR3 reads CASTGGIQDTEAFF. DNA of the CDR3: TGTGCCTCAACGGGGGGAATCCAGGACACTGAAGCTTTCTTT.